Shown below are 4 T cell receptor beta chains from a single sample sequenced in a study of regulatory T cells in long-lasting Graves disease. Time point indicated: newly diagnosed GD, antithyroid drugs for less than 3 months. PBMC RNA served as the TCR library source. Arm-PCR with iRepertoire HTBI primers amplified the CDR3 regions for these TCR beta libraries. TCRdb reanalysed the multiplex PCR reads using MiXCR and keeps one entry per CDR3 protein. This repertoire shows hundreds of thousands of distinct CDR3 sequences, more than 10% found once; its top ten account for almost 9%. These data were also reused for a study on T cells in Graves' hyperthyroidism and ophthalmopathy.

The sequencing used peripheral blood mononuclear cells (PBMCs), collected at new diagnosis, from a patient treated with antithyroid drugs. The receptors stem from a woman in her 30s with Graves disease.

This clonotype was detected many times. This chain uses TRBV13 with TRBJ2-5; D gene unclear. Germline V gene lookup returns CDR1 PRHDT and CDR2 FYEKMQ (reference sequence). The V and J ends lost 0 bases and 5 bases respectively, with 19 bases between them. The CDR3 sequence is 17 residues long. Here the CDR3 DNA reads TGTGCCAGCAGCTTAGGCCTTGGGTGGTCCGCCCGGGAGACCCAGTACTTC. Its translation: CASSLGLGWSARETQYF.

This clonotype was picked up many times. The CDR3, as DNA: TGCAGTGCTAGAGAGGATGTCCCATCACCCCTCCACTTT. This encodes CSAREDVPSPLHF. The V call is TRBV20-1, the J call TRBJ1-6; D unresolved. Per the germline V gene, CDR1 is DFQATT and CDR2 is SNEGSKA (reference sequence). The CDR3 has 13 residues. V lost 0 bases and J lost 10, with 10 bases in between.

This clonotype came up many times. CDR3 sequence reads: CAWSVGQRKPQHF. CDR3 in DNA: TGTGCCTGGAGTGTGGGACAGAGGAAGCCCCAGCATTTT. The chain is built from TRBV30 and TRBJ1-5; 7 bases fit TRBD1. This CDR3 spans 13 amino acids. The V gene end was trimmed by 0 bases and the J gene end by 8 bases; junction bases not matched to a gene: 4. Germline CDR1 reads GTSNPN; CDR2 reads SVGIG (reference sequence).

Many counts were recorded for this clonotype. The rearrangement uses TRBV11-2 and TRBJ2-3, with D unclear. Germline V gives CDR1 SGHAT, CDR2 FQNNGV. The V gene lost 1 base and the J gene lost 5 bases, with 7 bases spanning the gap. This CDR3 spans 13 amino acids. The CDR3 loop is CASSLGRRDTQYF. DNA of the CDR3: TGTGCCAGCAGCTTAGGCAGGAGAGATACGCAGTATTTT.